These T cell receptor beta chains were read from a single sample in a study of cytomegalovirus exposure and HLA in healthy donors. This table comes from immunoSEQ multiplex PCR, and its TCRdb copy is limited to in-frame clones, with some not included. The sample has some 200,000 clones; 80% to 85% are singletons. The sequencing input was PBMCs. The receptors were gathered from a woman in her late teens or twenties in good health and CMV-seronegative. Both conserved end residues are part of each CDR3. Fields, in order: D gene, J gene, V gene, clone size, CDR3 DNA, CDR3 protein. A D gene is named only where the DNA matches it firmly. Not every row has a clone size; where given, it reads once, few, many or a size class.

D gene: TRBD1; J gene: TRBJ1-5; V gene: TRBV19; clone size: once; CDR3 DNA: TGTGCCAGTAGACAGGGGACTCAGCCCCAGCATTTT; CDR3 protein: CASRQGTQPQHF
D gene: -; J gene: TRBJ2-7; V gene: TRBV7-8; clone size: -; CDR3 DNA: TGTGCCAGCAGCTTAGTGGCAGGTCATGGGACTTACGAGCAGTACTTC; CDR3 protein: CASSLVAGHGTYEQYF
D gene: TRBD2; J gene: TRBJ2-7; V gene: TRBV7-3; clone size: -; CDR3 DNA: TGTGCCAGCAGCGCCTCTTCTAGCGGGACGGGAGGGTGGTACTTC; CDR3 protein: CASSASSSGTGGWYF
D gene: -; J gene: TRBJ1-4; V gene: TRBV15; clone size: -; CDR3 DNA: TGTGCCACCAGCTGGCGGTCAACTAATGAAAAACTGTTTTTT; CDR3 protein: CATSWRSTNEKLFF
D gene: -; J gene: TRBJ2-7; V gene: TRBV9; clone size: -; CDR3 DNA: TGTGCCAGCAGCGTCTCGACGGGAATTTACGAGCAGTACTTC; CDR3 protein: CASSVSTGIYEQYF
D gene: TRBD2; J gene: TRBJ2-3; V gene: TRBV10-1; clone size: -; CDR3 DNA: TGCGCCAGCAGTGAGTCACCGCGGAGCGGGGGGGTTGGAGATACGCAGTATTTT; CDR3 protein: CASSESPRSGGVGDTQYF
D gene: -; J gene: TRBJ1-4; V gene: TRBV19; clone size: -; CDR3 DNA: TGTGCCAGTAGTACCTGGCGCACGGGGAGAACTAATGAAAAACTGTTTTTT; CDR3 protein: CASSTWRTGRTNEKLFF
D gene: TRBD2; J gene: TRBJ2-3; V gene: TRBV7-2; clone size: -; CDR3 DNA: TGTGCCAGCAGCTTAAGAGCTAGCGGGGCAACAGCTACCACAGATACGCAGTATTTT; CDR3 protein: CASSLRASGATATTDTQYF
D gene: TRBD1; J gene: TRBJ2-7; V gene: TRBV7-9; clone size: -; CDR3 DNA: TGTGCCAGCAGACCCGGGACAGGGGGCTCATTTTATTACGAGCAGTACTTC; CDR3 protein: CASRPGTGGSFYYEQYF
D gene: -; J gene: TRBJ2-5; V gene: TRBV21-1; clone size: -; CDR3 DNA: TGTGCCAGCAGCAAAGGCGTAGGACAGGATCAAGAGACCCAGTACTTC; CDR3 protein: CASSKGVGQDQETQYF
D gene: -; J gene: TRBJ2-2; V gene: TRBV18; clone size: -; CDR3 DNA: TGTGCCAGCTCACCGACAGACCCGAACACCGGGGAGCTGTTTTTT; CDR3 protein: CASSPTDPNTGELFF
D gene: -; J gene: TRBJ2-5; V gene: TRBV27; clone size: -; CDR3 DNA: TGTGCCAGCGCGCATAAAAGAGAGACCCAGTACTTC; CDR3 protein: CASAHKRETQYF
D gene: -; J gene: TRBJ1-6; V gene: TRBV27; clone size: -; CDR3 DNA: TGTGCCAGCAGTGCATGGTATCTACCTAATTCACCCCTCCACTTT; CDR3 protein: CASSAWYLPNSPLHF
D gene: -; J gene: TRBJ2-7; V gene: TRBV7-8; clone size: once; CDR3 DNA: TGTGCCAGCAGCTTAGGGACAGCCCAAACCTACGAGCAGTACTTC; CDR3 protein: CASSLGTAQTYEQYF
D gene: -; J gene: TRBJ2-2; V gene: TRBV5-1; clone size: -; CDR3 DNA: TGCGCCAGCAGCATCGGGAGAAACACCGGGGAGCTGTTTTTT; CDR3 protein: CASSIGRNTGELFF
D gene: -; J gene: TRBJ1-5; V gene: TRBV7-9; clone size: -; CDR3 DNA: TGTGCCAGCAGCTTGGGTGTCGGGGGGGATAGCAATCAGCCCCAGCATTTT; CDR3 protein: CASSLGVGGDSNQPQHF
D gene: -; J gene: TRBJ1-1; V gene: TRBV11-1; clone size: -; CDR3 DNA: TGTGCCAGCAGCTTAGGAGCCAGGACTGAAGCTTTCTTT; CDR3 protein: CASSLGARTEAFF
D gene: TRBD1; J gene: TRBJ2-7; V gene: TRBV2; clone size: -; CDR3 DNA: TGTGCCAGCAGTGGACAGGGTGTGAACGAGCAGTACTTC; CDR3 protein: CASSGQGVNEQYF
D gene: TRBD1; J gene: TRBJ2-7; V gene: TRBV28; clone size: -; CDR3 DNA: TGTGCCAGCAGTCGACAGGGGCACTCCTACGAGCAGTACTTC; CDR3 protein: CASSRQGHSYEQYF
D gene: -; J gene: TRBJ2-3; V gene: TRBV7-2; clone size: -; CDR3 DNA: TGTGCCAGCAGCTTAGCGCCTGACAATACGCAGTATTTT; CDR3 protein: CASSLAPDNTQYF
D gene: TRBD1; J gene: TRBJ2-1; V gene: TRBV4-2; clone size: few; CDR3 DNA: TGTGCCAGCAGCCATCCTCGCACAACGGACAGGGACAATGAGCAGTTCTTC; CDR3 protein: CASSHPRTTDRDNEQFF
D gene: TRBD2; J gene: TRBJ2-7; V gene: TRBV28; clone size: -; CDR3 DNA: TGTGCCAGCAGTTTAGGACTAGCGGGATCATCCGAGCAGTACTTC; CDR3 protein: CASSLGLAGSSEQYF
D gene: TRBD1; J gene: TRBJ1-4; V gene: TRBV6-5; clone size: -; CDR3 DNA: TGTGCCAGCAGTAGACAGGGAGCTAATGAAAAACTGTTTTTT; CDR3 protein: CASSRQGANEKLFF
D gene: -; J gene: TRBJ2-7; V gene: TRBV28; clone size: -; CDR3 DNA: TGTGCCAGCAGTTTTCAGGGCTGGCGGATCTACGAGCAGTACTTC; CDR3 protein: CASSFQGWRIYEQYF
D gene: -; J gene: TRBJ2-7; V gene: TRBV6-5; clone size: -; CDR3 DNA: TGTGCCAGCAGTGCCTTGGGGGCCGACTACGAGCAGTACTTC; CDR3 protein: CASSALGADYEQYF
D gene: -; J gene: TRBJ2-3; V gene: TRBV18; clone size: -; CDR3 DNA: TGTGCCAGCTCAGCAGCACCAGCGTCGGTCACTAGCACAGATACGCAGTATTTT; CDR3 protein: CASSAAPASVTSTDTQYF
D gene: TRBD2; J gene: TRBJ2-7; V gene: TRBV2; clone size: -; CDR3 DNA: TGTGCCGCCTCCGGGACTACAGAGGAGCAGTACTTC; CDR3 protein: CAASGTTEEQYF
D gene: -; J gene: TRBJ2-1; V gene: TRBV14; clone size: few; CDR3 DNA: TGTGCCAGCAGCAAGGGACCGGGGGGCGATGAGCAGTTCTTC; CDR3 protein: CASSKGPGGDEQFF
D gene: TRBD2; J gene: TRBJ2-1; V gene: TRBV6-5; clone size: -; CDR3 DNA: TGTGCCAGCAGTCACGGCCTAGCGGGAGGCCCGTTCTTC; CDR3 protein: CASSHGLAGGPFF
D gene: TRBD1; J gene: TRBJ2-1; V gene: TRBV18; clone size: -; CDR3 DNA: TGTGCCAGCTCACCCACGACAGGGTTTGGTGAGCAGTTCTTC; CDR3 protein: CASSPTTGFGEQFF
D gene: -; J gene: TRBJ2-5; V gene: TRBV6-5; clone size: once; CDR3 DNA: TGTGCCAGCAGTTACTCGTCAGGGTCCCAAGAGACCCAGTACTTC; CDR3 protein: CASSYSSGSQETQYF
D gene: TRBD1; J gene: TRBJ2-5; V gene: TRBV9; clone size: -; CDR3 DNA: TGTGCCAGCAGCGCCCCTCAGGGGGCCGGCGACCGGGACCAGTACTTC; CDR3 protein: CASSAPQGAGDRDQYF
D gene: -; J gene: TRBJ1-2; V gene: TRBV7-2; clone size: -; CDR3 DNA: TGTGCCAGCAGCTCCCGTCTTTTAAGCACGATAGGCTACACCTTC; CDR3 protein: CASSSRLLSTIGYTF